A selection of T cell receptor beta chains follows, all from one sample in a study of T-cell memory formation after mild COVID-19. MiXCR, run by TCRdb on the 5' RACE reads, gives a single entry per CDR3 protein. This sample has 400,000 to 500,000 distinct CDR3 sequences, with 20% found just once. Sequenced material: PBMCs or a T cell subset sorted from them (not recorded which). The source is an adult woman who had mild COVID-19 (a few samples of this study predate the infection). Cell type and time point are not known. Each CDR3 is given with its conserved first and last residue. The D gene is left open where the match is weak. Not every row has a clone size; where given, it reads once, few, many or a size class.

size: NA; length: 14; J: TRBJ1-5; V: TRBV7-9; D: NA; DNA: TGTGCCAGCAGCTCGACAGTCGTCAATCAGCCCCAGCATTTT; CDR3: CASSSTVVNQPQHF
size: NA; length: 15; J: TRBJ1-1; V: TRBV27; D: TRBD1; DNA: TGTGCCAGCAGTTTACGAGGACAGGGCGACACTGAAGCTTTCTTT; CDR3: CASSLRGQGDTEAFF
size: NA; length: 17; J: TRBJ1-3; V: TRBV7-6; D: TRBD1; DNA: TGTGCCAGCAGTCGACAGGGTTCGGGCAGTTTGGGAAACACCATATATTTT; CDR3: CASSRQGSGSLGNTIYF
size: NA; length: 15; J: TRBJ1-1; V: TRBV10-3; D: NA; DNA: TGTGCCATCAGTGAACCTAGCCGGATGAACACTGAAGCTTTCTTT; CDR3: CAISEPSRMNTEAFF
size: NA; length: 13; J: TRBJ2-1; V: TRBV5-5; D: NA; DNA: TGTGCCAGCAAACCGACACCCTACAATGAGCAGTTCTTC; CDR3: CASKPTPYNEQFF
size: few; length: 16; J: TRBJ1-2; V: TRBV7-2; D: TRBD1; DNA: TGTGCCAGCAGTTTACGGGGACAGGAGTTTAACTATGGCTACACCTTC; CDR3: CASSLRGQEFNYGYTF
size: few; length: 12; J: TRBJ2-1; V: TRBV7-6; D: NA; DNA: TGTGCCAGCAGCTTAGAGTTCGGGGAGCAGTTCTTC; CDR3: CASSLEFGEQFF
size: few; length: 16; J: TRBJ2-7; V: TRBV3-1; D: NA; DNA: TGTGCCAGCAGCCCATTCACAGAGATTCTGGCCTACGAGCAGTACTTC; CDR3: CASSPFTEILAYEQYF
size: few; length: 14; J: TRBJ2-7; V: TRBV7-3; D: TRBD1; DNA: TGTGCCAGCAGCGTAGGACAGGGGGCGCGGGAGCAGTACTTC; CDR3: CASSVGQGAREQYF
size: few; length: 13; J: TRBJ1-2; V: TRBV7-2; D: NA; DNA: TGTGCCAGCAGCTTAGGGGCTTGGTATGGCTACACCTTC; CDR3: CASSLGAWYGYTF
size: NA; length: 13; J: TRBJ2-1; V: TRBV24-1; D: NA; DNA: TGTGCCACCAGTGACGCATGGAACAATGAGCAGTTCTTC; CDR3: CATSDAWNNEQFF
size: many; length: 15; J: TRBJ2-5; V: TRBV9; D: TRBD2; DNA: TGTGCCAGCAGCGGAGGGACTATCCCGGGGGAGACCCAGTACTTC; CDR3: CASSGGTIPGETQYF
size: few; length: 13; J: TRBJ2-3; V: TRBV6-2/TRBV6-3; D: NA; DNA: TGTGCCAGCAGTAAGACACTGGCAGATACGCAGTATTTT; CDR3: CASSKTLADTQYF
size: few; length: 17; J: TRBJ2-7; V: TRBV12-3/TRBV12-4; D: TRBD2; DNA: TGTGCCAGCAGTTTGTTGGTATCGGGAGGGTTCTCCCACGAGCAGTACTTC; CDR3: CASSLLVSGGFSHEQYF
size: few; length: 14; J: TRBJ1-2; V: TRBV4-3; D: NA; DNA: TGCGCCAGCAGCCAATCGTGGGGGGTGGATGGCTACACCTTC; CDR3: CASSQSWGVDGYTF
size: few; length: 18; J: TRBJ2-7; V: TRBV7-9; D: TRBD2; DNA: TGTGCCAGCAGCTCCCCGACTAGCGGGAGTGGTAGGACCTACGAGCAGTACTTC; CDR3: CASSSPTSGSGRTYEQYF
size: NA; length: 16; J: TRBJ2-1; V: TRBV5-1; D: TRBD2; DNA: TGCGCCAGCAGCTTGGGACTAGCGGGAGGCTACAATGAGGAGTTCTTC; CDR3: CASSLGLAGGYNEEFF
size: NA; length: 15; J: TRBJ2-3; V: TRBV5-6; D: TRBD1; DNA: TGTGCCAGCAGCCCCGGACAGGGGAGCGCAGATACGCAGTATTTT; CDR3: CASSPGQGSADTQYF
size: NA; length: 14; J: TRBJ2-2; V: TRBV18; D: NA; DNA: TGTGCCAGCTCACCTCAGGGTGGCACCGGGGAGCTGTTTTTT; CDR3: CASSPQGGTGELFF
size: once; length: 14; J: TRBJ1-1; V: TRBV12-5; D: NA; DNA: TGTGCTAGTGGTCCCACGGGGGCTAACACTGAAGCTTTCTTT; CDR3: CASGPTGANTEAFF
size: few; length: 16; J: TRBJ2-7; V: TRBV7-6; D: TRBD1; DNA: TGTGCCAGCAGCTTAACACTTGGCAGGGGGCTTCAAGAGCAGTACTTC; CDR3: CASSLTLGRGLQEQYF
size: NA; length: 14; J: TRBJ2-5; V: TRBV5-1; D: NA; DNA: TGCGCCAGCAGCTTGAGGGAATCGGTTCAGACCCAGTACTTC; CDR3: CASSLRESVQTQYF
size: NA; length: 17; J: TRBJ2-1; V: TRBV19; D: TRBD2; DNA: TGTGCCAGTACCCCCGGGACTAGCGGGAGGGCCTACAATGAGCAGTTCTTC; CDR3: CASTPGTSGRAYNEQFF
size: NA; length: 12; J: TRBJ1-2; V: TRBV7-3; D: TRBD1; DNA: TGTGCCAGCAGCTTAAAGGGGACAGAAACTCTCTTC; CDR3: CASSLKGTETLF
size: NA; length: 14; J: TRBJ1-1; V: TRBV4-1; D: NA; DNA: TGCGCCAGCAGCCCCTGGGGCTCGAACACTGAAGCTTTCTTT; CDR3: CASSPWGSNTEAFF
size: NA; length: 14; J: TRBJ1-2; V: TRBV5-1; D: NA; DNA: TGCGCCAGCTTCTCCGGGACACCTGACTATGGCTACACCTTC; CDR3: CASFSGTPDYGYTF
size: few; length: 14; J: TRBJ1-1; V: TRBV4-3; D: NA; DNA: TGCGCCAGCAGCCAAGAATCCATGAACACTGAAGCTTTCTTT; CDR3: CASSQESMNTEAFF
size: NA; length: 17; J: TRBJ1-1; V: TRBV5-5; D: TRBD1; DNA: TGTGCCAGCAGCTTTACGGACAGGGCTAGTATGAACACTGAAGCTTTCTTT; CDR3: CASSFTDRASMNTEAFF
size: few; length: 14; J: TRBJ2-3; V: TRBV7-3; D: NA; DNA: TGTGCCAGCAGCTCCATCGGGGGAACAGATACGCAGTATTTT; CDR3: CASSSIGGTDTQYF
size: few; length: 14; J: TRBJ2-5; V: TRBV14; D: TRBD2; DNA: TGTGCCAGCAGCCTGATAGCGGGTTGGGAGACCCAGTACTTC; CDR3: CASSLIAGWETQYF
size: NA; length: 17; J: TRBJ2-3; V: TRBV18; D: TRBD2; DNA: TGTGCCAGCTCACCCCCGGGACTAGCGGCTTCCACAGATACGCAGTATTTT; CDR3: CASSPPGLAASTDTQYF
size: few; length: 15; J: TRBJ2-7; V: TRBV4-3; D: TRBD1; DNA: TGCGCCAGCAGCCAAGAGAGACAGGGAAACTACGAGCAGTACTTC; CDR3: CASSQERQGNYEQYF
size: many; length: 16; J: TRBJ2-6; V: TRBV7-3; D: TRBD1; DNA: TGTGCCAGCAGCTTAAACAGGGGATCTGGGGCCAACGTCCTGACTTTC; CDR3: CASSLNRGSGANVLTF
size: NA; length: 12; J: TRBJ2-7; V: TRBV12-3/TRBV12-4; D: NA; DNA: TGTGCCAGCAGTACGACGGTGAACGAGCAGTACTTC; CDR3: CASSTTVNEQYF
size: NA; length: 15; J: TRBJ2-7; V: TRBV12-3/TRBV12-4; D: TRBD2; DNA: TGTGCCAGCAGTGATGGGACTAGCTATCCCTACGAGCAGTACTTC; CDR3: CASSDGTSYPYEQYF
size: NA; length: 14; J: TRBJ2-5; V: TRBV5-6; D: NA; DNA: TGTGCCAGCAGCTTGAACGTGTACCAAGAGACCCAGTACTTC; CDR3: CASSLNVYQETQYF
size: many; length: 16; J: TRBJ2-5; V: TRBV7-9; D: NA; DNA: TGTGCCAGCAGCTTCGCCGGGACCCTAATCCAAGAGACCCAGTACTTC; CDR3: CASSFAGTLIQETQYF
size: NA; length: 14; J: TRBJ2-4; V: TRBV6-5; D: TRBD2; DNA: TGTGCCAGCAGCAGCGGGAGTACCAAAAACATTCAGTACTTC; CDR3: CASSSGSTKNIQYF
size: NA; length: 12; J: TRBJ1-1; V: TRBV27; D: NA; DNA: TGTGCCAGCAGTTTACACCAGGGAGAAGTTGTGTTT; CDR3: CASSLHQGEVVF
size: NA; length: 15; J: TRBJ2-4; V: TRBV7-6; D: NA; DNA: TGTGCCAGCAGCTTACGGGGGGCTCGGGAAAACATTCAGTACTTC; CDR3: CASSLRGARENIQYF